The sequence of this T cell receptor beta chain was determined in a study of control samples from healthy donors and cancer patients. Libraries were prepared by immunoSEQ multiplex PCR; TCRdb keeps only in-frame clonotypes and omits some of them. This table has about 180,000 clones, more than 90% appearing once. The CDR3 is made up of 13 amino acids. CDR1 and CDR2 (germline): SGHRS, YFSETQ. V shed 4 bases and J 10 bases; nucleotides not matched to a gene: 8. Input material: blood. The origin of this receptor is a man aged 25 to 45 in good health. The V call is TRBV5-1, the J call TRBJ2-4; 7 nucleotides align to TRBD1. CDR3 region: CASSQGQEKIQYF. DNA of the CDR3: TGCGCCAGCAGCCAAGGACAGGAGAAAATTCAGTACTTC.